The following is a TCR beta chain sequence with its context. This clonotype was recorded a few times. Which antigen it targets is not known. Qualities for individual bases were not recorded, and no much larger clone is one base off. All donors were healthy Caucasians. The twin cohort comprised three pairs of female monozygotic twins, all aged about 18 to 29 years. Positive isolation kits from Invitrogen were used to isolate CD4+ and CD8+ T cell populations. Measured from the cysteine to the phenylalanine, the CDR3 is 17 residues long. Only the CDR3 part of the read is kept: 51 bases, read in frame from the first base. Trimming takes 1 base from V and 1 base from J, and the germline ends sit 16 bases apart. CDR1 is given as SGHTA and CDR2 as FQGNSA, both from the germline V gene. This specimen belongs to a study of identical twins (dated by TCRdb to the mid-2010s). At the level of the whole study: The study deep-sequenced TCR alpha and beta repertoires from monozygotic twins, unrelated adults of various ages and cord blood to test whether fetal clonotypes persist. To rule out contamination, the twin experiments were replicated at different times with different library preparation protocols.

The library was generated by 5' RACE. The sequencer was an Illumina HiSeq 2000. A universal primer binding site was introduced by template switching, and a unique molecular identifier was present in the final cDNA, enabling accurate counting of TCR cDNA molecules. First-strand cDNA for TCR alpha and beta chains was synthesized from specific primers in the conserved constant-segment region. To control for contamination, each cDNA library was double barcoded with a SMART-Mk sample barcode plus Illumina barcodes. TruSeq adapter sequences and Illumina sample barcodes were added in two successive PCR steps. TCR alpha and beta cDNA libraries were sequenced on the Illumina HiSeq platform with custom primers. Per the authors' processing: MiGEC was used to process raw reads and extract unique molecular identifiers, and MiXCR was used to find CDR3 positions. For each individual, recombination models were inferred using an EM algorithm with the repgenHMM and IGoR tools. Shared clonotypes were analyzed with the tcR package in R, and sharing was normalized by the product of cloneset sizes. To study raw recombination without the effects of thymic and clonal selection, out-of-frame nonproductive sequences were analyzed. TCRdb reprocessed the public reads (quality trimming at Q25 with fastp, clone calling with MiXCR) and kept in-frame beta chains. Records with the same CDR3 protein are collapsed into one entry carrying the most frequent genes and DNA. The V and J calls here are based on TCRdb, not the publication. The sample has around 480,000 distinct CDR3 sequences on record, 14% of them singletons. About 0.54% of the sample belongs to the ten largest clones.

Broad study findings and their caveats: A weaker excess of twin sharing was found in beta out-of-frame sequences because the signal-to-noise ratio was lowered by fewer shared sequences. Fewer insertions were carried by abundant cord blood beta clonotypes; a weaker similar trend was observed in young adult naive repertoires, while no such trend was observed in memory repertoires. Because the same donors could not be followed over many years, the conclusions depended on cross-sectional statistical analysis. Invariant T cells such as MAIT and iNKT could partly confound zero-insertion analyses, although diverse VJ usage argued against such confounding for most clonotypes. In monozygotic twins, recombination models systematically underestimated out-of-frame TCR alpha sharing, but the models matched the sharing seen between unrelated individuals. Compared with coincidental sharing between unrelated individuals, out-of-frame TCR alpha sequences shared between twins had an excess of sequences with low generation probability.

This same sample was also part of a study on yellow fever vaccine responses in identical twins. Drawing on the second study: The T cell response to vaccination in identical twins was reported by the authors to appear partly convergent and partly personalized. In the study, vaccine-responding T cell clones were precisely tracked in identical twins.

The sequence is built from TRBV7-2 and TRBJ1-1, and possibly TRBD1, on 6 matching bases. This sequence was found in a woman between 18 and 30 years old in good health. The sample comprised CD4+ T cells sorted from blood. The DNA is TGTGCCAGCAGCTTAGGCGGAATCGGGGGCAGGAACACTGAAGCTTTCTTT. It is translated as CASSLGGIGGRNTEAFF.